This T cell receptor beta chain stems from a study of blood T cell repertoires in COVID-19. Study information: Acute-phase and convalescent COVID-19 samples originated in the United States, Italy and Spain. In each case, the material was cDNA or gDNA derived from T cells, B-cell-depleted T cells, or PBMCs.

The CDR3 totals 14 residues. V lost 1 base to trimming and J lost 0 bases, with 4 bases between them. The V gene's germline CDR1 is MNHNS and CDR2 SASEGT. In the original workflow: Quantification of nucleated cells was approximated via reference gene primer amplification. TCRdb's copy holds only in-frame clones and misses some; the assay was immunoSEQ multiplex PCR. V and J calls and clone size come straight from that table; D and trimming were deduced from the DNA. The data show under 45,000 clones, 80% to 90% seen once. The V gene is TRBV6-1, the J gene TRBJ1-5, with no clear D. The material sequenced was peripheral blood. This sequence was found in a man aged 55 to 69 with active COVID-19. The CDR3 coding sequence is TGTGCCAGCAGTGAAGTGTATAGCAATCAGCCCCAGCATTTT. This sequence encodes CASSEVYSNQPQHF.